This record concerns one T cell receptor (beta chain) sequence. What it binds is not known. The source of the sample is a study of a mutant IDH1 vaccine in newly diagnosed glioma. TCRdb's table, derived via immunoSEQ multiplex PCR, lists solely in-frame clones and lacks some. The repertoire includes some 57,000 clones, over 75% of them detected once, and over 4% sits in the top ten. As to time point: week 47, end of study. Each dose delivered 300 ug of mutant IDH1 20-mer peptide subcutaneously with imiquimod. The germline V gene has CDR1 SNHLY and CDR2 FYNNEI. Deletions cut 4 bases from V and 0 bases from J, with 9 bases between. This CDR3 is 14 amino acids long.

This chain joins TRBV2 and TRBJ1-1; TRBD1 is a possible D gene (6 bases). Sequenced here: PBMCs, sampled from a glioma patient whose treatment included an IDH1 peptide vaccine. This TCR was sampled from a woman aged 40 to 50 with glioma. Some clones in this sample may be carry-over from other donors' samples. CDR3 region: CASSGQVMNTEAFF. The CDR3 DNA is TGTGCCAGCAGTGGACAGGTTATGAACACTGAAGCTTTCTTT.